These 14 T cell receptor beta chains originate from one sample sequenced in a study of shared clonotypes between healthy human individuals. Sequenced by immunoSEQ multiplex PCR; TCRdb stores in-frame clones only, minus some. Here the sample spans roughly 500,000 clones, 90% to 96% being singletons. The sequenced material came from naive CD4+ T cells sorted from blood. Documented subset: CD45RA+ positively selected. The receptors were sampled from a young woman in good health.

The chain employs TRBV29-1 and TRBJ2-7; D gene uncertain. The V gene's germline CDR1 is SQVTM and CDR2 ANQGSEA. Trimming shortened V by 4 bases and J by 0 bases, and 10 bases separated the two germline ends. The CDR3 extends over 13 amino acids. The CDR3 region has the DNA TGCAGCGTTGGTTTCCAAAGCTCCTACGAGCAGTACTTC. Its translation: CSVGFQSSYEQYF.

The chain is built from TRBV5-1 and TRBJ1-1, with a tentative D call TRBD1 (6 bases). Germline-derived CDR1 and CDR2 are SGHRS and YFSETQ. The CDR3 loop spans 14 amino acids. Deletions cut 0 bases from V and 7 bases from J, with 13 bases between. CDR3 amino acids: CASSLVGGHLEAFF. The DNA of the CDR3 is TGCGCCAGCAGCTTGGTGGGGGGACACCTTGAAGCTTTCTTT. The whole variable domain, filled in from reference TRBV5-1 and TRBJ1-1, reads KAGVTQTPRYLIKTRGQQVTLSCSPISGHRSVSWYQQTPGQGLQFLFEYFSETQRNKGNFPGRFSGRQFSNSRSEMNVSTLELGDSALYLCASSLVGGHLEAFFGQGTRLTVV.

V usage is TRBV11-3 and J usage is TRBJ2-7; no firm D call. V dropped 5 bases and J dropped 0 bases, with 17 bases sitting between them. The CDR3 length is 16 residues. Looked up from germline, CDR1 is SGHNT and CDR2 is YENEEA. This CDR3 reads CASSLQHGRSSYEQYF. DNA for the CDR3: TGTGCCAGCAGCCTTCAACACGGAAGGAGCTCCTACGAGCAGTACTTC.

V and J are TRBV2 and TRBJ2-7, with a tentative D call TRBD1 (6 bases). The CDR3 loop spans 14 amino acids. CDR1 is SNHLY, CDR2 FYNNEI, per germline. V gave up 7 bases and J gave up 1 base, with 14 bases separating them. This chain's CDR3 is CASTNRAGSYEQYF. CDR3 nucleotides: TGTGCCAGCACGAACAGGGCTGGTTCCTACGAGCAGTACTTC.

V usage is TRBV18 and J usage is TRBJ2-7; 8 bases map to TRBD1. The germline CDR1 and CDR2 sequences are KGHSH and LQKENI. The J segment lost 7 bases and the V segment lost 3 bases, leaving 8 bases of the junction unmatched. The CDR3 runs 14 residues. The CDR3 DNA reads as TGTGCCAGCTCACCTGGACAGGGCCACGGGGAGCAGTACTTC. Residues: CASSPGQGHGEQYF.

The count of this clone is one. This chain connects TRBV5-1 to TRBJ2-3; tentatively, D is TRBD2 (6 bases). Between the trimmed V and J ends, which lost 6 bases and 2 bases, there was a span of 19 bases. The CDR3 runs 16 residues. Germline V gives CDR1 SGHRS, CDR2 YFSETQ. CDR3 nucleotides: TGCGCCAGCACCTCTACCGTTGCGGGACCCACAGATACGCAGTATTTT. Its protein is CASTSTVAGPTDTQYF.

This clone was detected once. The chain employs TRBV5-1 and TRBJ2-1, with D maybe TRBD1 (6 bases). Germline V gene data show CDR1 as SGHRS and CDR2 as YFSETQ. The CDR3 runs 14 residues. Trimming removed 0 bases from V and 5 bases from J, with 9 bases in between. CDR3 DNA: TGCGCCAGCAGCTTGGCCGCAGGGGACAATGAGCAGTTCTTC. Amino acids: CASSLAAGDNEQFF. Full variable domain (outside the CDR3, taken from reference TRBV5-1 and TRBJ2-1): KAGVTQTPRYLIKTRGQQVTLSCSPISGHRSVSWYQQTPGQGLQFLFEYFSETQRNKGNFPGRFSGRQFSNSRSEMNVSTLELGDSALYLCASSLAAGDNEQFFGPGTRLTVL.

A remark on this clone: Additional DNA sequences in this sample encode the identical CDR3. The chain recombines TRBV6-5 with TRBJ2-7; maybe TRBD1 (6 bases). The CDR3 has 12 amino acids. CDR1 MNHEY and CDR2 SVGAGI come from the germline V gene. V lost 6 bases to trimming and J lost 1 base, with 7 bases between them. CDR3 DNA sequence: TGTGCCAGCAGGACAGGATCCTACGAGCAGTACTTC. It translates to CASRTGSYEQYF.

The chain has TRBV18 and TRBJ2-2, with a weak D call TRBD2 (6 bases). The CDR3 covers 16 residues. V dropped 2 bases and J dropped 4 bases, with 14 bases sitting between them. CDR1 is KGHSH and CDR2 is LQKENI in the germline V gene. The CDR3 region is CASSPEGSGSTGELFF. CDR3 sequence (DNA): TGTGCCAGCTCACCAGAGGGTAGCGGAAGCACCGGGGAGCTGTTTTTT.

The chain has TRBV11-2 and TRBJ2-5; D is ambiguous. The J call may be mistaken, given a closer DNA end match to TRBJ2-7. The CDR3 totals 14 residues. CDR1 and CDR2 from the germline V gene are SGHAT and FQNNGV. The CDR3 region is CASSLDQPPYEQYF. The CDR3, as DNA: TGTGCCAGCAGCTTAGATCAACCTCCTTACGAGCAGTACTTC.

The gene calls are TRBV4-1 and TRBJ2-5, with a weak D call TRBD2 (5 bases). The J call could be wrong; TRBJ2-7 is a better fit for the DNA end. Germline CDR1 and CDR2: MGHRA and YSYEKL. The CDR3 has 15 residues. The CDR3 here is CASSQGPGGLYEQYF. The CDR3 DNA follows: TGCGCCAGCAGCCAAGGGCCCGGAGGACTCTACGAGCAGTACTTC.

This chain uses TRBV28 with TRBJ2-6; a weak D match, TRBD2 (5 bases). Germline V lookup: CDR1 MDHEN, CDR2 SYDVKM. V shed 3 bases and J shed 1 base, with 16 bases lying between them. The CDR3 runs to 18 residues. The CDR3: CASSFLDLRRSGANVLTF. The CDR3 DNA reads as TGTGCCAGCAGTTTTCTGGACCTAAGGAGGTCTGGGGCCAACGTCCTGACTTTC. Together with reference TRBV28 and TRBJ2-6, the CDR3 gives the full variable domain: DVKVTQSSRYLVKRTGEKVFLECVQDMDHENMFWYRQDPGLGLRLIYFSYDVKMKEKGDIPEGYSVSREKKERFSLILESASTNQTSMYLCASSFLDLRRSGANVLTFGAGSRLTVL.

J is TRBJ2-7 and V is TRBV19; possibly TRBD2 for D (5 bases). This CDR3 comprises 15 residues. Germline lookup yields CDR1 LNHDA and CDR2 SQIVND (reference sequence). The V and J ends lost 6 bases and 0 bases respectively, with 15 bases between them. CDR3 sequence reads: CASSRGGKSSYEQYF. The CDR3 DNA reads TGTGCCAGTAGCCGGGGTGGGAAGAGCTCCTACGAGCAGTACTTC. The whole variable domain, remainder taken from reference TRBV19 and TRBJ2-7, is DGGITQSPKYLFRKEGQNVTLSCEQNLNHDAMYWYRQDPGQGLRLIYYSQIVNDFQKGDIAEGYSVSREKKESFPLTVTSAQKNPTAFYLCASSRGGKSSYEQYFGPGTRLTVT.

The rearrangement uses TRBV30 and TRBJ1-5; no reliable D call. Per germline, CDR1 GTSNPN and CDR2 SVGIG (reference sequence). The CDR3 extends over 13 amino acids. V was cut by 1 base and J by 6 bases, with 10 bases left in between. The CDR3 is CAWSGEGGQPQHF. CDR3 nucleotide sequence: TGTGCCTGGAGTGGAGAAGGCGGTCAGCCCCAGCATTTT.